This T cell receptor beta chain was identified during a study of a mutant IDH1 vaccine in newly diagnosed glioma. The time point here: week 47, end of study. All doses held 300 ug of mutant IDH1 20-mer peptide, with topical imiquimod. This CDR3 has 16 amino acids. The V and J ends lost 5 bases and 5 bases, in that order; junction bases with no gene match: 7. Germline V gene lookup returns CDR1 LNHDA and CDR2 SQIVND (reference sequence). The repertoire was sequenced with immunoSEQ multiplex PCR; TCRdb's copy has only in-frame clones and lacks some. The sample has about 50,000 clones, 70% to 85% seen once. In the case of this clone: What it binds is unknown.

The chain uses TRBV19 and TRBJ2-2; TRBD2 aligns across 11 bases. Sample: PBMCs, taken from a glioma patient whose treatment included an IDH1 peptide vaccine. The receptor was derived from a woman under 40 with glioma. Some clones in this sample may be carry-over from other donors' samples. CDR3 region: CASSQPSGRRTGELFF. CDR3 in DNA: TGTGCCAGTAGTCAACCTAGCGGGAGGAGGACCGGGGAGCTGTTTTTT. The full variable domain, completed using reference TRBV19 and TRBJ2-2, is DGGITQSPKYLFRKEGQNVTLSCEQNLNHDAMYWYRQDPGQGLRLIYYSQIVNDFQKGDIAEGYSVSREKKESFPLTVTSAQKNPTAFYLCASSQPSGRRTGELFFGEGSRLTVL.